This passage covers 9 T cell receptor beta chains from one sample sequenced in a study of CD8 T cells in ankylosing spondylitis. TCRdb itself ran the 5' RACE reads through MiXCR, one entry per CDR3 protein. The repertoire holds tens of thousands of distinct CDR3 sequences, 27% seen once, with around 59% in the top ten. The sequenced sample was blood, either unsorted or a sorted T cell fraction (not recorded which). The receptors originated from a male donor with ankylosing spondylitis or in good health (not recorded which).

This clonotype came up many times. The rearrangement joins TRBV20-1 to TRBJ1-1, with unresolved D. CDR3 length: 13 amino acids. Trimming left V 1 base short and J 2 bases short, with 8 bases between. Germline CDR1 DFQATT, CDR2 SNEGSKA (reference sequence). DNA for the CDR3: TGCAGTGCTAGAGTGGACTCCAACACTGAAGCTTTCTTT. Its protein product is CSARVDSNTEAFF.

This clonotype was seen a few times. The chain uses TRBV29-1 and TRBJ1-2; 7 nucleotides align to TRBD1. V gave up 6 bases and J gave up 2 bases; unmatched junction bases: 3. CDR3 length: 12 amino acids. CDR1 is SQVTM, CDR2 ANQGSEA, per germline. CDR3 sequence reads: CSVGQSNYGYTF. The CDR3 DNA follows: TGCAGCGTGGGACAGTCCAACTATGGCTACACCTTC.

This clonotype was counted at least ten times. The chain has TRBV6-1 and TRBJ2-2; D might be TRBD1 or TRBD2, each matching 5 bases. The germline V gene encodes CDR1 MNHNS and CDR2 SASEGT. Trimming removed 6 bases at V and 5 bases at J, with 16 bases between. This CDR3 is 15 amino acids long. This CDR3 reads CASSRMGPGTGELFF. The CDR3 nucleotides read TGTGCCAGCAGCCGCATGGGGCCGGGGACCGGGGAGCTGTTTTTT.

V usage is TRBV28 and J usage is TRBJ1-4, with D maybe TRBD1 (5 bases). V was pared by 6 bases and J by 7 bases, with 15 bases between. CDR3 length equals 14 residues. Germline V gives CDR1 MDHEN, CDR2 SYDVKM. CDR3 protein: CASSAVAGAEKLFF. In nucleotides, the CDR3 is TGTGCCAGCAGCGCAGTTGCTGGGGCTGAAAAACTGTTTTTT.

The table lists this clonotype with a few counts. V usage is TRBV20-1 and J usage is TRBJ2-3; 14 bases map to TRBD2. V shed 4 bases, J shed 10 bases, and the junction held 7 bases outside the gene matches. This CDR3 is built from 14 residues. The germline gives CDR1 DFQATT, CDR2 SNEGSKA (reference sequence). The CDR3 DNA is TGCAGTGCTACACGGGGACTAGCGGGAGTAGCGCAGTATTTT. Protein: CSATRGLAGVAQYF.

The V gene is TRBV7-6, the J gene TRBJ1-4; D might be TRBD1 (5 bases). The length of the CDR3 is 14 residues. The germline V gene encodes CDR1 SGHVS and CDR2 FNYEAQ. Trimming shortened V by 5 bases and J by 3 bases, and 10 bases separated the two germline ends. Written as DNA, the CDR3 is TGTGCCAGCAGCCCACAGGATGCTAATGAAAAACTGTTTTTT. Its protein is CASSPQDANEKLFF. The complete variable domain, with remaining parts taken from reference TRBV7-6 and TRBJ1-4, reads GAGVSQSPRYKVTKRGQDVALRCDPISGHVSLYWYRQALGQGPEFLTYFNYEAQQDKSGLPNDRFSAERPEGSISTLTIQRTEQRDSAMYRCASSPQDANEKLFFGSGTQLSVL.

The chain has TRBV7-9 and TRBJ2-7; D not certain. Germline values: CDR1 SEHNR, CDR2 FQNEAQ (reference sequence). Trimming cost V 5 bases and J 7 bases, with 9 bases left between them. The CDR3 has 11 amino acids. CDR3 bases: TGTGCCAGCAGCCCGAATCGGGAGCAGTACTTC. Its protein product is CASSPNREQYF.

J is TRBJ2-5 and V is TRBV14, with D possibly being TRBD2 (5 bases). The CDR3 is 14 amino acids. CDR1 and CDR2 (germline): SGHDN, FVKESK. Between the trimmed V and J ends, which lost 2 bases and 5 bases, there was a span of 12 bases. The CDR3 DNA sequence: TGTGCCAGCAGCCAAAATACGCGAGGGGAGACCCAGTACTTC. It is translated as CASSQNTRGETQYF.

The rearrangement links TRBV20-1 to TRBJ2-5; a weak D match, TRBD2 (6 bases). The CDR3 is 13 residues long. The ends were cut back, 2 bases at V and 2 bases at J, with 9 bases in the middle. Germline-derived CDR1 and CDR2 are DFQATT and SNEGSKA (reference sequence). The CDR3 protein is CSARRDSQETQYF. CDR3 sequence (DNA): TGCAGTGCTAGAAGGGACTCACAAGAGACCCAGTACTTC.